Presented here are 11 T cell receptor beta chains from one specimen sequenced in a study of blood T cell repertoires in COVID-19 (dated by TCRdb to about 2020). Library generation was performed with the immunoSEQ multiplex PCR assay. Held by TCRdb, this immuneACCESS table contains in-frame sequences only and omits some clones. Under half of the omission traces to an unresolved V gene where checked; the cause of the rest is unknown. This sample is represented by about 190,000 clones; over 75% of them were singletons. The ten largest clones capture 5.5% to 7% of the sample. Input material: peripheral blood. Receptor source: a woman in her thirties or forties who had recovered from COVID-19.

This clone was found a few times. V gene TRBV27 combines with J gene TRBJ1-6, with D possibly matching TRBD1 (5 bases). The CDR3 has 12 residues. The ends were cut back, 9 bases at V and 10 bases at J, with 13 bases in the middle. Germline CDR1 reads MNHEY; CDR2 reads SMNVEV (reference sequence). The CDR3 bases are TGTGCCAGTAGGCAGGGTAGCTCACCCCTCCACTTT. Its translation: CASRQGSSPLHF.

V usage is TRBV3-1 (or the pseudogene TRBV3-2) and J usage is TRBJ2-3; the match to TRBD2 covers 9 bases. This CDR3 has 16 amino acids. The junction had 1 base not matched to a gene; V was cut back by 0 bases and J by 0 bases. Per the germline V gene, CDR1 is LGHDT and CDR2 is YNNKEL (reference sequence). CDR3 nucleotides: TGTGCCAGCAGCCAAGACAGCGGGAGGAGCACAGATACGCAGTATTTT. This codes for CASSQDSGRSTDTQYF.

The V and J genes are TRBV2 and TRBJ1-2; D is undetermined. Germline V CDR1 and CDR2: SNHLY, FYNNEI. The CDR3 loop spans 13 amino acids. Trimming removed 3 bases from V and 2 bases from J, with 7 bases in between. The CDR3 loop is CASSDRGNYGYTF. The CDR3 region has the DNA TGTGCCAGCAGTGACCGGGGAAACTATGGCTACACCTTC.

V usage is TRBV19 and J usage is TRBJ2-1, with D possibly TRBD2 on 6 matching bases. The germline V and J ends were trimmed by 7 bases and 2 bases, with 9 bases remaining between them. Germline V CDR1 and CDR2: LNHDA, SQIVND (reference sequence). This CDR3 is built from 13 residues. The CDR3 DNA follows: TGTGCCAGTACCTCGGGAGCCTACAATGAGCAGTTCTTC. Translating gives CASTSGAYNEQFF. Using reference TRBV19 and TRBJ2-1 for the parts outside the CDR3, the full variable domain is DGGITQSPKYLFRKEGQNVTLSCEQNLNHDAMYWYRQDPGQGLRLIYYSQIVNDFQKGDIAEGYSVSREKKESFPLTVTSAQKNPTAFYLCASTSGAYNEQFFGPGTRLTVL.

The rearrangement joins TRBV5-1 to TRBJ1-1; TRBD1 agrees at 8 bases. The CDR3 is 13 residues long. Germline V gene data show CDR1 as SGHRS and CDR2 as YFSETQ. V lost 5 bases to trimming and J lost 4 bases; unmatched junction nucleotides: 4. The CDR3 nucleotides read TGCGCCAGCAGATCGACAGGGGTCACTGAAGCTTTCTTT. This sequence encodes CASRSTGVTEAFF.

Written as DNA, the CDR3 is TGTGCCAGCAGTTTATCGGGGGGGCGCACAGATACGCAGTATTTT. It translates to CASSLSGGRTDTQYF. The chain is built from TRBV27 and TRBJ2-3, with D possibly TRBD2 on 7 matching bases. V was shortened by 0 bases and J by 1 base, with 8 bases between the two germline ends. Germline loops: CDR1 MNHEY, CDR2 SMNVEV (reference sequence). This CDR3 is 15 amino acids long.

This sequence joins TRBV9 and TRBJ2-1, with D possibly matching TRBD2 (6 bases). Trimming removed 0 bases from V and 3 bases from J, with 10 bases in between. This CDR3 has 15 residues. The V gene's germline CDR1 is SGDLS and CDR2 YYNGEE. CDR3 DNA: TGTGCCAGCAGCGTAGATGGAGGGTTCTACAATGAGCAGTTCTTC. The encoded protein is CASSVDGGFYNEQFF.

The CDR3 nucleotides are TGTGCCAGCAGTAGGGGTCAGGGGGCGAGCACAGATACGCAGTATTTT. Its translation is CASSRGQGASTDTQYF. This chain connects TRBV6-6 to TRBJ2-3, with 8 positions matching TRBD1. The CDR3 contains 16 residues. CDR1 MNHNY and CDR2 SVGAGI come from the germline V gene (reference sequence). Trimming removed 5 bases from V and 0 bases from J; junction bases left unmatched: 7.

The chain has TRBV24-1 and TRBJ2-5; TRBD1 is a possible D gene (7 bases). The CDR3 contains 14 residues. Trimming took 2 bases from V and 6 from J, leaving 12 bases between them. Looked up from germline, CDR1 is KGHDR and CDR2 is SFDVKD. The CDR3: CATSDSRGAQTQYF. CDR3 bases: TGTGCCACCAGTGATTCCAGGGGGGCGCAGACCCAGTACTTC.

The chain is built from TRBV7-9 and TRBJ2-3; 8 bases line up with TRBD2. The CDR3 totals 16 residues. Germline V lookup: CDR1 SEHNR, CDR2 FQNEAQ (reference sequence). CDR3 DNA: TGTGCAGCACCCTATACGGGGGGGGGCGCGACAGATACGCAGTATTTT. Residues: CAAPYTGGGATDTQYF.

The chain uses TRBV5-1 and TRBJ2-3, with 7 bases that match TRBD1. The germline gives CDR1 SGHRS, CDR2 YFSETQ. The CDR3 runs 14 residues. With 4 bases clipped from V and 2 bases from J, the junction kept 4 bases outside the gene matches. The CDR3 reads CASSTGQYTDTQYF. For the CDR3, the DNA is TGCGCCAGCAGCACGGGACAGTACACAGATACGCAGTATTTT.